The 4 T cell receptor beta chains in this list originate from one sample, sequenced in a study of T cells in Graves' hyperthyroidism and ophthalmopathy. Regions amplified from RNA transcripts were the TCR beta CDR3 regions. Researchers ran a first-round RT-PCR on the TCR CDR3 using the HTBI primer set. TCRdb re-called the multiplex PCR reads through MiXCR, storing one row per CDR3 protein. Found here are 600,000 to 750,000 distinct CDR3 sequences, roughly a sixth of them singletons; the top ten hold around 15%. Material for sequencing was blood. The receptors were gathered from a man aged 50 to 59 with Graves' hyperthyroidism.

This clonotype has only a few counts. The chain is built from TRBV18 and TRBJ1-2; D unclear. The germline gives CDR1 KGHSH, CDR2 LQKENI. Trimming took 3 bases from V and 10 from J, leaving 15 bases between them. CDR3 length equals 13 residues. CDR3: CASSPDVMGDYTF. The CDR3 nucleotides read TGTGCCAGCTCACCGGACGTTATGGGAGACTACACCTTC.

The rearrangement uses TRBV25-1 and TRBJ2-3; the match to TRBD2 covers 9 bases. V dropped 0 bases and J dropped 5; count of bases not matched to a gene: 3. Germline V gene data show CDR1 as MGHDK and CDR2 as SYGVNS. The CDR3 loop spans 15 amino acids. The CDR3 reads CASSEYVSGRDTQYF. DNA of the CDR3: TGTGCCAGCAGTGAATATGTTAGCGGGAGAGATACGCAGTATTTT.

This clonotype was recorded many times. The chain joins TRBV20-1 to TRBJ2-3, with a weak D call TRBD2 (6 bases). V lost 5 bases and J 0 bases, leaving 12 bases between the germline ends. The CDR3 sequence is 14 residues long. Looked up from germline, CDR1 is DFQATT and CDR2 is SNEGSKA (reference sequence). Written as DNA, the CDR3 is TGCAGTGCTGCGGACTATCTTAGCACAGATACGCAGTATTTT. It is translated as CSAADYLSTDTQYF.

The V gene is TRBV10-1, the J gene TRBJ2-3; TRBD2 aligns across 10 bases. Germline trimming cut 8 bases from V and 3 bases from J; bases unmatched to any gene: 11. This CDR3 is built from 16 residues. The germline CDR1 and CDR2 sequences are WNHNN and SYGVQD (reference sequence). The CDR3 DNA follows: TGCGCCAGCCCCCCCCGGGTACTAGCGGGGACAGATACGCAGTATTTT. This gives the protein CASPPRVLAGTDTQYF.